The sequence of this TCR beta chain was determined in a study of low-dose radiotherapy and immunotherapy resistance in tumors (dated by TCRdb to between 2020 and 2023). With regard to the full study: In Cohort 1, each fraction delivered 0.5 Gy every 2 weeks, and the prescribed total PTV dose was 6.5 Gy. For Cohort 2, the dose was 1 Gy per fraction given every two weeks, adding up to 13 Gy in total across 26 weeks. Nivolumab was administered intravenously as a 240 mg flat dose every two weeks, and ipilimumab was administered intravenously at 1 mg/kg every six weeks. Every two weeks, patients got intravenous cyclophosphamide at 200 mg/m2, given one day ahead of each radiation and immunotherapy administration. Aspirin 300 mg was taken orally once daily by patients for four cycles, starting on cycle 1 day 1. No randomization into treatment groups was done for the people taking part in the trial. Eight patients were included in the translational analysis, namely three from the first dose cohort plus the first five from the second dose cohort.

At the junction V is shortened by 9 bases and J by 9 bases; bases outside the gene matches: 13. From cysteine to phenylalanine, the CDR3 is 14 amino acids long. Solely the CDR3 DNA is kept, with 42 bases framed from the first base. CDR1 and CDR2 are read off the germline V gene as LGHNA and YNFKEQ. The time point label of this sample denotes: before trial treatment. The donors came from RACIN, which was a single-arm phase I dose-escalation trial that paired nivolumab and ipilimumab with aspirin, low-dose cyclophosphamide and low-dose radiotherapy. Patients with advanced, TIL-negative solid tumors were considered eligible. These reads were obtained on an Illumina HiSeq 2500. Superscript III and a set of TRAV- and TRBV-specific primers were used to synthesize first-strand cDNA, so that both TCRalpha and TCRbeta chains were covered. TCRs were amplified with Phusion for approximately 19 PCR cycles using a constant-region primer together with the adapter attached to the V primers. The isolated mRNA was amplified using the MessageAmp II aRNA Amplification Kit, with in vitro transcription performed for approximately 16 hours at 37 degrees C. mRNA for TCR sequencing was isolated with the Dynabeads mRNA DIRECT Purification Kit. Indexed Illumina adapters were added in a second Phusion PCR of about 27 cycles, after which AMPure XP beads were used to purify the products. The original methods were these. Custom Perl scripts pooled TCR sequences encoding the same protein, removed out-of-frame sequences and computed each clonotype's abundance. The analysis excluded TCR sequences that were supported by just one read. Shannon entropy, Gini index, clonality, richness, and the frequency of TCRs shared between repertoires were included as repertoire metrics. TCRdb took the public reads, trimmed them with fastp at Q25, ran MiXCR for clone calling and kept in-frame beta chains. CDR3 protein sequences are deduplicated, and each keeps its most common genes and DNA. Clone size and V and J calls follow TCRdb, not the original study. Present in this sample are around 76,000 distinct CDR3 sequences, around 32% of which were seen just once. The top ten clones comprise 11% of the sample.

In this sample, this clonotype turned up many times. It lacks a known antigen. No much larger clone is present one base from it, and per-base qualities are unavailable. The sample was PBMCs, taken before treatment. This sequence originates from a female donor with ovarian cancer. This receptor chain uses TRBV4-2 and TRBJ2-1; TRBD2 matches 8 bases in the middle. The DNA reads TGTGCCAGTGGACCGGGACTAGAGCGGGGTGAGCAGTTCTTC. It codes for CASGPGLERGEQFF.